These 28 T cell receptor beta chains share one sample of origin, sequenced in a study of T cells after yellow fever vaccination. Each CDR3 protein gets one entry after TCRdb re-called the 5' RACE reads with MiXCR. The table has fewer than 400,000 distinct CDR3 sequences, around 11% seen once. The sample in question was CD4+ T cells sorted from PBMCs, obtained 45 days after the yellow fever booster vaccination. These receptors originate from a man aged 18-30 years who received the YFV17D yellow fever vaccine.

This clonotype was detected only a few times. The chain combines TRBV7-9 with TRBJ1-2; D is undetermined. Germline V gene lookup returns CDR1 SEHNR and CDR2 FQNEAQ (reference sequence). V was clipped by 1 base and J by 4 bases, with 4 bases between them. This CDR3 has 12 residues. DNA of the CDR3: TGTGCCAGCAGCTTAGACCGCTATGGCTACACCTTC. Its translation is CASSLDRYGYTF.

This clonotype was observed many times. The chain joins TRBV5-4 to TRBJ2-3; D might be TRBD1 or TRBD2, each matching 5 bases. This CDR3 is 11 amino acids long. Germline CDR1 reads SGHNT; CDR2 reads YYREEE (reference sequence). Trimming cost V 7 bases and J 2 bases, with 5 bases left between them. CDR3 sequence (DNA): TGTGCCAGCGGGACCACAGATACGCAGTATTTT. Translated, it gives CASGTTDTQYF.

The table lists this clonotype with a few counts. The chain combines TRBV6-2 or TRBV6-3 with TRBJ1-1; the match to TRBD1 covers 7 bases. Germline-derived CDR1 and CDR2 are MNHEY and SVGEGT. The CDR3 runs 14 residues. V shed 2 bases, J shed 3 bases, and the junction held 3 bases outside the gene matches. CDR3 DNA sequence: TGTGCCAGCAGTTACAGGGGGCAGGACACTGAAGCTTTCTTT. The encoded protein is CASSYRGQDTEAFF.

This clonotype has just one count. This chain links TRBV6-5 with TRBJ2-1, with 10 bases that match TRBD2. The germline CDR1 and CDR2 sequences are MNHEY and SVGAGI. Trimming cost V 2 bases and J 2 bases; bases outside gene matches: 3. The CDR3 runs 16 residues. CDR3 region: CASSYQLAGTYNEQFF. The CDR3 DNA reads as TGTGCCAGCAGTTACCAACTAGCGGGGACCTACAATGAGCAGTTCTTC.

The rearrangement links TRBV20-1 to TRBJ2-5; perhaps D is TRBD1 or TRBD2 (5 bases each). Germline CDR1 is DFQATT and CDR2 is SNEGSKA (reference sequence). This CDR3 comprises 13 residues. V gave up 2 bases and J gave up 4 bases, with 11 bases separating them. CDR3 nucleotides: TGCAGTGCTAGATCACCAGGGACAGAGACCCAGTACTTC. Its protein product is CSARSPGTETQYF.

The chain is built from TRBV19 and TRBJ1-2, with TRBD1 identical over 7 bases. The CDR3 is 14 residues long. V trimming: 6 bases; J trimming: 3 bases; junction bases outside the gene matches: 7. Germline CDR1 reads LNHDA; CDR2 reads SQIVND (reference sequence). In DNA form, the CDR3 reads TGTGCCAGTAGCGCGACAGGGACGTACTATGGCTACACCTTC. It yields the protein CASSATGTYYGYTF.

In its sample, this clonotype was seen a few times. CDR3 residues: CAIGITTGHNEQFF. CDR3 coding DNA: TGTGCCATCGGAATTACGACCGGGCACAATGAGCAGTTCTTC. This rearrangement joins TRBV10-3 to TRBJ2-1, with D uncertain. Trimming removed 8 bases at V and 5 bases at J, with 16 bases between. Looked up from germline, CDR1 is ENHRY and CDR2 is SYGVKD. The CDR3 spans 14 residues.

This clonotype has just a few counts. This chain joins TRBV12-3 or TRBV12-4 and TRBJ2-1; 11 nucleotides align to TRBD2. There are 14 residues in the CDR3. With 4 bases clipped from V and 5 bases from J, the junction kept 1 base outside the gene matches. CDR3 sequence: CASSSSGGNNEQFF. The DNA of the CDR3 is TGTGCCAGCAGTTCTAGCGGGGGGAACAATGAGCAGTTCTTC.

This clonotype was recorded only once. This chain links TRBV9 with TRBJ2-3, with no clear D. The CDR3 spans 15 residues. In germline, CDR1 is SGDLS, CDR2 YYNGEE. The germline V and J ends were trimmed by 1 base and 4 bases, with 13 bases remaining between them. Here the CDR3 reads CASSVIGSSPDTQYF. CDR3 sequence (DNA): TGTGCCAGCAGCGTAATAGGGTCATCTCCAGATACGCAGTATTTT.

The CDR3 here is CSARATGGNEKLFF. CDR3 nucleotides: TGCAGTGCTAGAGCTACGGGGGGCAATGAAAAACTGTTTTTT. The chain combines TRBV20-1 with TRBJ1-4; the D gene is possibly TRBD1 (6 bases). The CDR3 loop spans 14 amino acids. Germline lookup yields CDR1 DFQATT and CDR2 SNEGSKA (reference sequence). Trimming pared 1 base from V and 5 bases from J, leaving 11 bases between.

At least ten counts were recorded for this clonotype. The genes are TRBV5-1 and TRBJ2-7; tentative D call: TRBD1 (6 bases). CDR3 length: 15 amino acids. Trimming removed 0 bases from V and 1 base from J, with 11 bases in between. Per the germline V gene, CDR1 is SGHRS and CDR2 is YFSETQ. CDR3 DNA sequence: TGCGCCAGCAGCTTGGCCTCAGGGGAATCCTACGAGCAGTACTTC. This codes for CASSLASGESYEQYF.

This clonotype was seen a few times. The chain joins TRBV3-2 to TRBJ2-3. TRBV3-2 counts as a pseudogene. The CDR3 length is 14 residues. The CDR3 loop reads CASSQEGSTDTQYF. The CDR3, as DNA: TGTGCCAGCAGCCAAGAGGGAAGCACAGATACGCAGTATTTT.

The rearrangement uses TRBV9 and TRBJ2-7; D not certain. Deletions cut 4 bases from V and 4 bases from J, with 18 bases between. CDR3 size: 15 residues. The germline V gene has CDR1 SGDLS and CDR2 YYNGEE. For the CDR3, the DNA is TGTGCCAGCAGCTCCTCCGCGGTTTTCGGGTACGAGCAGTACTTC. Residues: CASSSSAVFGYEQYF.

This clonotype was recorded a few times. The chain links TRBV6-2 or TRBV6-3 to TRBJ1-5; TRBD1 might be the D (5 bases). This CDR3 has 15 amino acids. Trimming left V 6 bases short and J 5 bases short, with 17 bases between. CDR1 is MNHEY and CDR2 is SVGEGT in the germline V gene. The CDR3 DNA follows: TGTGCCAGCAGGGGGCTTTCTGGGGGTGATCAGCCCCAGCATTTT. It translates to CASRGLSGGDQPQHF.

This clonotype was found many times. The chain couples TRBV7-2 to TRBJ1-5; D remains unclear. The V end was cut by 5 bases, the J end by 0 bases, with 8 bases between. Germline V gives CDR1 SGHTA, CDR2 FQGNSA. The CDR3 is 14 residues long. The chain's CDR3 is CASSPRNSNQPQHF. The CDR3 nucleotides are TGTGCCAGCAGCCCGCGGAATAGCAATCAGCCCCAGCATTTT.

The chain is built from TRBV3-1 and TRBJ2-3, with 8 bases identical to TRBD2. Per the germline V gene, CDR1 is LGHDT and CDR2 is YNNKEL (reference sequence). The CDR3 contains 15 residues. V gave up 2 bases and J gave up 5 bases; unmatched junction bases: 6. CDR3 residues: CASSQQSGGGDTQYF. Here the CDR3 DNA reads TGTGCCAGCAGCCAACAAAGCGGGGGCGGAGATACGCAGTATTTT.

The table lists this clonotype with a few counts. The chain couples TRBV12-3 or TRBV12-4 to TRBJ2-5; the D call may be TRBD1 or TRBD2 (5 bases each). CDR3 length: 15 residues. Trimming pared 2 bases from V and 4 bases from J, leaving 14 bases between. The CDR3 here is CASSLISAGRETQYF. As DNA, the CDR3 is TGTGCCAGCAGTTTAATTTCAGCAGGGAGAGAGACCCAGTACTTC.

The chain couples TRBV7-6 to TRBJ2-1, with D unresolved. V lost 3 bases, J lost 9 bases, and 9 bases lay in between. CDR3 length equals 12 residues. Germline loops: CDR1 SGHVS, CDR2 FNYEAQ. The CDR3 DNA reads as TGTGCCAGCAGCTTGACTGCCGGTGAGCAGTTCTTC. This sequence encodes CASSLTAGEQFF.

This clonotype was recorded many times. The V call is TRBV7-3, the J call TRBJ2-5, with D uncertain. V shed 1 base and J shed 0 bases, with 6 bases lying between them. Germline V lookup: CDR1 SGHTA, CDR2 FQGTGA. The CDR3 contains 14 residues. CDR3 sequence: CASSLNPNQETQYF. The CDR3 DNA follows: TGTGCCAGCAGCTTAAATCCAAACCAAGAGACCCAGTACTTC. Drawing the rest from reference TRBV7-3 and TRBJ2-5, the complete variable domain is GAGVSQTPSNKVTEKGKYVELRCDPISGHTALYWYRQSLGQGPEFLIYFQGTGAADDSGLPNDRFFAVRPEGSVSTLKIQRTERGDSAVYLCASSLNPNQETQYFGPGTRLLVL.

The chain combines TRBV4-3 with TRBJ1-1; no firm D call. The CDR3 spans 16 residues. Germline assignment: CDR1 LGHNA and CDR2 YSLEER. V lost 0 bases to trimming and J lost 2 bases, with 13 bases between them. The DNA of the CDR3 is TGCGCCAGCAGCCAAGATGGGAGACACCTTAACACTGAAGCTTTCTTT. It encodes CASSQDGRHLNTEAFF.

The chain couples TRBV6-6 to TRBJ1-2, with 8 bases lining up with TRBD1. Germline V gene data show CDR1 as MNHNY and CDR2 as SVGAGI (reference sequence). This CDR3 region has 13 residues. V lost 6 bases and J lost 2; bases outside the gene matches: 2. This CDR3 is CASRGDRNYGYTF. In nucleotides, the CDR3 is TGTGCCAGCAGAGGGGACAGGAACTATGGCTACACCTTC.

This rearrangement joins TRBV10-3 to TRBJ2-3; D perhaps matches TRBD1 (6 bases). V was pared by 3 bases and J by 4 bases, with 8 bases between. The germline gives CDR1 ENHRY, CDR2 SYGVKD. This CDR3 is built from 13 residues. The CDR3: CAISEQGPDTQYF. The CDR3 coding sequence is TGTGCCATCAGTGAACAGGGACCAGATACGCAGTATTTT.

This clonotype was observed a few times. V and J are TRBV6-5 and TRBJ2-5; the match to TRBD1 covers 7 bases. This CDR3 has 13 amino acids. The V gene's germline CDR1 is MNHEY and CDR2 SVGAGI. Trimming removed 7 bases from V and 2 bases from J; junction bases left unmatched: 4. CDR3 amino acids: CASKSTGQETQYF. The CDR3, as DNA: TGTGCCAGCAAATCGACAGGGCAAGAGACCCAGTACTTC.

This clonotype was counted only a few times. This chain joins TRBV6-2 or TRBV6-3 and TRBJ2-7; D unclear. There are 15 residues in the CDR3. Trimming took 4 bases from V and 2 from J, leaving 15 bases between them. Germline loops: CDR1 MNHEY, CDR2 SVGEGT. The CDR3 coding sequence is TGTGCCAGCAGTTCCAGGAAACCCCAGGCCTACGAGCAGTACGTC. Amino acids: CASSSRKPQAYEQYV.

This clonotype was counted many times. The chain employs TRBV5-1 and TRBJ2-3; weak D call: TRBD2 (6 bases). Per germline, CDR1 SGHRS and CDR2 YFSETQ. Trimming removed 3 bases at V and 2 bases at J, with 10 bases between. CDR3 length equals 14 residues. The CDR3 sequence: CASSYGLITDTQYF. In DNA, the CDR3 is TGCGCCAGCAGCTACGGACTAATCACAGATACGCAGTATTTT.

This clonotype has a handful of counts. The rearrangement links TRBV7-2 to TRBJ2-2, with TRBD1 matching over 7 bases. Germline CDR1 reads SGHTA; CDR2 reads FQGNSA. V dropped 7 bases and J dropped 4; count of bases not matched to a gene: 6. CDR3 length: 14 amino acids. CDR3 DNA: TGTGCCAGCAAGACCGACAGGGCCACCGGGGAGCTGTTTTTT. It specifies CASKTDRATGELFF.

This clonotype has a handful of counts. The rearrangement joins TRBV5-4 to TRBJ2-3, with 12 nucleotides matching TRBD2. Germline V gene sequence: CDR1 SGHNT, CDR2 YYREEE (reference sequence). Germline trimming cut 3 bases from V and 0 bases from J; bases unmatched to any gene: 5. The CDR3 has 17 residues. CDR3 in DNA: TGTGCCAGCAGCTATACTAGCGGGGGGCTAAGCACAGATACGCAGTATTTT. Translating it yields CASSYTSGGLSTDTQYF.

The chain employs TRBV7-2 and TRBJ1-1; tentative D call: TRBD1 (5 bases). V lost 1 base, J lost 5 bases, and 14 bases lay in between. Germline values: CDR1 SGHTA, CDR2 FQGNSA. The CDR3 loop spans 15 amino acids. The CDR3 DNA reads TGTGCCAGCAGCTTAGGGCGGACACTGGGGACTGAAGCTTTCTTT. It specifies CASSLGRTLGTEAFF.